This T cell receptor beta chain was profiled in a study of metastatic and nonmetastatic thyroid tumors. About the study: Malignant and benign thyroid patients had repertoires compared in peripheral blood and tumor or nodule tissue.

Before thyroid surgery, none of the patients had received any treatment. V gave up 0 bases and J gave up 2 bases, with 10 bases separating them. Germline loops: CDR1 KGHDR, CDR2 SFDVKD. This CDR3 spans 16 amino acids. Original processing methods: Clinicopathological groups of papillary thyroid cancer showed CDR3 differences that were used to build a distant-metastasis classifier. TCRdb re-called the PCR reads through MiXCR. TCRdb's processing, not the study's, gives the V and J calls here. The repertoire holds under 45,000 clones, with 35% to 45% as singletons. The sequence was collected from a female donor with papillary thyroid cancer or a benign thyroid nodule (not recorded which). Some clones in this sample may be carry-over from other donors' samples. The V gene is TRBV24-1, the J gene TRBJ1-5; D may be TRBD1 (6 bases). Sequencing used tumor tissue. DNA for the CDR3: TGTGCCACCAGTGATTTGCACAGGGTCGGCAATCAGCCCCAGCATTTT. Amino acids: CATSDLHRVGNQPQHF.